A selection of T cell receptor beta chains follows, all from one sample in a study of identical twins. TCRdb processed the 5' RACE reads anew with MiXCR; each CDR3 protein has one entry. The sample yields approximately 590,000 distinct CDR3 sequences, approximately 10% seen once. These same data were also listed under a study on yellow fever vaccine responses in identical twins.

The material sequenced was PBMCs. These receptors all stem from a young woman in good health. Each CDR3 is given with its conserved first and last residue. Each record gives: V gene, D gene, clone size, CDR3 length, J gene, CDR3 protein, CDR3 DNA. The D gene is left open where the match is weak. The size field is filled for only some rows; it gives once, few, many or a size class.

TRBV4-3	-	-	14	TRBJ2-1	CASSQDVTGNEQFF	TGCGCCAGCAGCCAAGATGTTACTGGGAATGAGCAGTTCTTC
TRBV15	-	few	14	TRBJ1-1	CATTPLLMDTEAFF	TGTGCCACCACCCCCCTACTGATGGACACTGAAGCTTTCTTT
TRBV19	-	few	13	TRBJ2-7	CASSMNGGREQYF	TGTGCCAGTAGTATGAACGGGGGGCGCGAGCAGTACTTC
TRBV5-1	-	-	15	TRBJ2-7	CASSLGGTAPYEQYF	TGCGCCAGCAGCTTGGGAGGGACCGCCCCCTACGAGCAGTACTTC
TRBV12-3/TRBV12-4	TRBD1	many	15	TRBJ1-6	CASSPGTVYNSPLHF	TGTGCCAGCAGTCCCGGGACAGTCTATAATTCACCCCTCCACTTT
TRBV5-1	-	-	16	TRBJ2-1	CASSLTADVTYNEQFF	TGCGCCAGCAGCTTGACGGCGGACGTTACCTACAATGAGCAGTTCTTC
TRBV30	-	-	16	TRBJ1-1	CAWSPLITGTNTEAFF	TGTGCCTGGAGTCCCCTAATCACAGGGACGAACACTGAAGCTTTCTTT
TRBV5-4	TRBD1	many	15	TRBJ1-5	CASSPGTDINQPQHF	TGTGCCAGCAGCCCCGGGACAGATATTAATCAGCCCCAGCATTTT
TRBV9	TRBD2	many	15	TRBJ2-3	CASSDSGTSTDTQYF	TGTGCCAGCAGCGATAGCGGGACAAGTACAGATACGCAGTATTTT
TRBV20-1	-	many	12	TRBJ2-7	CSATGETSRQYF	TGCAGTGCCACGGGGGAGACCTCGCGGCAGTACTTC
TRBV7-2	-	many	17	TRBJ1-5	CASSLARGGYSNQPQHF	TGTGCCAGCAGCTTAGCGCGTGGAGGTTATAGCAATCAGCCCCAGCATTTT
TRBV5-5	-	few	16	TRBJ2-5	CASSLGSNPGFETQYF	TGTGCCAGCAGCTTGGGGTCTAATCCGGGGTTTGAGACCCAGTACTTC
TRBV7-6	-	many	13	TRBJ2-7	CASSPGQHYEQYF	TGTGCCAGCAGCCCGGGACAACACTACGAGCAGTACTTC
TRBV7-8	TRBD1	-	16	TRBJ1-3	CASSGRQGGSGNTIYF	TGTGCCAGCAGCGGCAGACAGGGGGGCTCTGGAAACACCATATATTTT
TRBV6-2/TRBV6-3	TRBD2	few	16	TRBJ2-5	CASSTLTWTRRETQYF	TGTGCCAGCAGTACCCTAACCTGGACTAGGAGGGAGACCCAGTACTTC
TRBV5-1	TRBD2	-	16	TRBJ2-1	CASSLATGGTYNEQFF	TGCGCCAGCAGCTTGGCCACGGGGGGAACTTACAATGAGCAGTTCTTC
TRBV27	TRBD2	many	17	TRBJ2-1	CASSWGLAGESYNEQFF	TGTGCCAGCAGTTGGGGACTAGCGGGAGAATCATACAATGAGCAGTTCTTC
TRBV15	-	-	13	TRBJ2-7	CATSRAGVYEQYF	TGTGCCACCAGCAGAGCCGGCGTCTACGAGCAGTACTTC
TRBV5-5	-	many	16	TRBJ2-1	CASSQTRESSYNEQFF	TGTGCCAGCAGCCAGACCAGGGAATCATCCTACAATGAGCAGTTCTTC
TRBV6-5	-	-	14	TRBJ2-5	CASSYAQALETQYF	TGTGCCAGCAGTTACGCTCAGGCTTTGGAGACCCAGTACTTC
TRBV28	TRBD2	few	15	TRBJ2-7	CASRAGLAGSLEQYF	TGTGCCAGCAGGGCGGGGCTAGCGGGGTCACTCGAGCAGTACTTC
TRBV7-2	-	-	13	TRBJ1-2	CASSLGGYYGYTF	TGTGCCAGCAGCTTAGGGGGGTACTATGGCTACACCTTC
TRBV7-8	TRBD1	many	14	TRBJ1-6	CASRLTGDGSPLHF	TGTGCCAGCCGACTGACAGGGGATGGCTCACCCCTCCACTTT
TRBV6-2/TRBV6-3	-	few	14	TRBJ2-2	CASSYFLSSGELFF	TGTGCCAGCAGTTATTTCCTGTCCTCCGGGGAGCTGTTTTTT
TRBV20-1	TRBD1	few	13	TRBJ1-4	CSARGQVDEKLFF	TGCAGTGCTAGGGGACAGGTGGATGAAAAACTGTTTTTT
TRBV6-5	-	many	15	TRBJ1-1	CASSYFRVRNTEAFF	TGTGCCAGCAGTTACTTCAGGGTAAGGAACACTGAAGCTTTCTTT
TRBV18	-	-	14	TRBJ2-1	CASSPETFGDEQFF	TGTGCCAGCTCACCAGAGACTTTTGGGGATGAGCAGTTCTTC
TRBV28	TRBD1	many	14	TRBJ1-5	CASSPDREYQPQHF	TGTGCCAGCAGTCCGGACAGGGAGTATCAGCCCCAGCATTTT
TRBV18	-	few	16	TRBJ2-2	CASSAGSGTMSGELFF	TGTGCCAGCTCAGCCGGGAGCGGGACAATGTCCGGGGAGCTGTTTTTT
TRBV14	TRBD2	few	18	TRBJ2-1	CASSPLSGGLAGFHEQFF	TGTGCCAGCAGCCCCCTAAGTGGGGGATTAGCGGGATTTCATGAGCAGTTCTTC
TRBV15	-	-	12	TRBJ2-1	CATSGDIDEQFF	TGTGCCACCAGCGGAGATATAGATGAGCAGTTCTTC
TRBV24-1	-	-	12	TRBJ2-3	CATSDFLATQYF	TGTGCCACCAGTGATTTCCTAGCTACGCAGTATTTT
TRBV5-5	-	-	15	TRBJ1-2	CASSPGGGGQAGYTF	TGTGCCAGCAGCCCCGGCGGGGGCGGCCAGGCTGGCTACACCTTC
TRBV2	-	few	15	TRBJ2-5	CASSVRDGLGETQYF	TGTGCCAGCAGCGTTAGGGACGGTCTGGGTGAGACCCAGTACTTC
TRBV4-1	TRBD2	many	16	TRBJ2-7	CASSQLRAGGPYEQYF	TGCGCCAGCAGCCAGCTCAGAGCGGGAGGGCCCTACGAGCAGTACTTC
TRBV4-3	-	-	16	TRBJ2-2	CASSHQDGEGSGELFF	TGCGCCAGCAGCCACCAGGACGGAGAGGGCTCCGGGGAGCTGTTTTTT
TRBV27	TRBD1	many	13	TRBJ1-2	CASKGQLSYGYTF	TGTGCCAGCAAGGGACAGTTAAGCTATGGCTACACCTTC
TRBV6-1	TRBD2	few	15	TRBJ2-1	CASNAGTSSYNEQFF	TGTGCCAGCAATGCCGGGACTAGCTCCTACAATGAGCAGTTCTTC
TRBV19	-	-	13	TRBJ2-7	CASSIAGGNEQYF	TGTGCCAGTAGTATAGCGGGGGGCAACGAGCAGTACTTC
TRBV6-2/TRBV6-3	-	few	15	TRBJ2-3	CASSYSSGDADTQYF	TGTGCCAGCAGTTACTCTAGCGGAGACGCCGATACGCAGTATTTT
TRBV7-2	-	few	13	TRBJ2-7	CASSVGASYEQYF	TGTGCCAGCTCCGTCGGGGCCTCCTACGAGCAGTACTTC
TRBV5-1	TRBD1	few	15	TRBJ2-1	CASSWGQGGNNEQFF	TGCGCCAGCAGCTGGGGACAGGGGGGGAACAATGAGCAGTTCTTC
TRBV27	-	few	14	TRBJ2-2	CASSLSTVTGELFF	TGTGCCAGCAGTTTATCCACAGTCACCGGGGAGCTGTTTTTT
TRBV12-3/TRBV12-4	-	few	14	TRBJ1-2	CASSTVAENYGYTF	TGTGCCAGCAGTACGGTGGCAGAAAACTATGGCTACACCTTC
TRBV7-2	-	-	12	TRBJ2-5	CASREGTGTQYF	TGTGCCAGCAGAGAAGGGACGGGAACCCAGTACTTC
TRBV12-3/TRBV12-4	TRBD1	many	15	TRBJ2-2	CASSRGQGNTGELFF	TGTGCCAGCAGCAGAGGACAGGGGAACACCGGGGAGCTGTTTTTT
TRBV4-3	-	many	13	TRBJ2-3	CASSSGLRDTQYF	TGCGCCAGCAGTTCGGGGCTACGGGATACGCAGTATTTT
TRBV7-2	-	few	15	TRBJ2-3	CASRETGWGTDTQYF	TGTGCCAGCAGAGAGACAGGTTGGGGCACAGATACGCAGTATTTT
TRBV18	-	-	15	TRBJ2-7	CASSPPVADGYEQYF	TGTGCCAGCTCACCACCGGTGGCGGACGGCTACGAGCAGTACTTC
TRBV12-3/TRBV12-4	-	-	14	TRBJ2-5	CASSFRVFLETQYF	TGTGCCAGCAGTTTTAGAGTGTTTTTGGAGACCCAGTACTTC
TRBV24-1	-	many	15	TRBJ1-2	CATSDSGTSNYGYTF	TGTGCCACCAGTGATTCGGGAACATCTAACTATGGCTACACCTTC
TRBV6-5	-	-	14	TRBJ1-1	CASSYSGNPAEAFF	TGTGCCAGCAGTTACTCGGGGAATCCCGCTGAAGCTTTCTTT
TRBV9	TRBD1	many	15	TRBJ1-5	CASSVGDRGSGPQHF	TGTGCCAGCAGCGTAGGTGACAGGGGGTCCGGGCCCCAGCATTTT
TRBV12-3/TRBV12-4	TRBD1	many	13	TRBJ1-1	CASRRQGGTEAFF	TGTGCCAGCAGGAGACAGGGGGGCACTGAAGCTTTCTTT
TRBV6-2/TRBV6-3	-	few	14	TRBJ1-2	CASRDGSTATQDTF	TGTGCCAGCCGCGATGGATCGACTGCCACCCAGGATACCTTC
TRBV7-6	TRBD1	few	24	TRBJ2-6	CASRISSHRDRGLLWYHGANVLTF	TGTGCCAGCAGAATTAGTTCGCACCGGGACAGGGGGCTTCTATGGTATCATGGGGCCAACGTCCTGACTTTC
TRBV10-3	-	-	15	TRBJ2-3	CAIKRWSGGTDTQYF	TGTGCCATCAAGAGGTGGAGCGGTGGCACAGATACGCAGTATTTT
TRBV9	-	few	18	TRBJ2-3	CASSGGFGGGVGTDTQYF	TGTGCCAGCAGCGGCGGGTTTGGAGGTGGGGTTGGCACAGATACGCAGTATTTT
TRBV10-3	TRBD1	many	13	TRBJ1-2	CAISSGQDYGYTF	TGTGCCATCAGTTCCGGACAGGACTATGGCTACACCTTC
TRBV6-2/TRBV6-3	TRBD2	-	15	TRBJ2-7	CASSREAGVSYEQYF	TGTGCCAGCAGCCGAGAAGCGGGAGTCTCCTACGAGCAGTACTTC